Each of the 20 T cell receptor beta chains below was sequenced from the same sample in a study of Ad26.COV2.S vaccination and SARS-CoV-2 variants. Treatment indicated: roughly 18 received Ad26.COV2.S at low or high dose, single or two shots; about five received placebo; per-sample allocation not given. Sampling occurred on day 63 after the first vaccine or placebo injection. The assay was immunoSEQ multiplex PCR, and TCRdb's table has in-frame clones only and misses some. The sample contains around 450,000 clones, about 93% of which appear only once. The sequences come from peripheral blood, collected in a trial of Ad26.COV2.S vaccine versus placebo. These receptors originate from a person between 18 and 59 years old who received the Ad26.COV2.S COVID-19 vaccine or a placebo.

The gene calls are TRBV28 and TRBJ1-1; 7 nucleotides match TRBD1. After removal of 3 bases from V and 8 bases from J, the junction contained 9 bases not matched to a gene. Per germline, CDR1 MDHEN and CDR2 SYDVKM. CDR3 length equals 14 residues. As DNA, the CDR3 is TGTGCCAGCAGTTTTAGAGGGGGCGCCCCCGAAGCTTTCTTT. Residues: CASSFRGGAPEAFF.

V is TRBV10-3 and J is TRBJ1-1; D not certain. This CDR3 contains 13 residues. The V gene lost 8 bases and the J gene lost 4 bases, with 14 bases spanning the gap. Germline CDR1 and CDR2: ENHRY and SYGVKD. The CDR3 region has the DNA TGTGCCATCCGTGTAAGGAGTGGCACTGAAGCTTTCTTT. This encodes CAIRVRSGTEAFF.

V and J are TRBV19 and TRBJ2-3, with 12 bases matching TRBD2. V was clipped by 5 bases and J by 2 bases; unmatched bases: 14. The CDR3 consists of 19 residues. CDR1 LNHDA and CDR2 SQIVND come from the germline V gene (reference sequence). CDR3 DNA: TGTGCCAGTAGTCTTAGCCCTAGCGGGAGGGCCAGTATCACAGATACGCAGTATTTT. It encodes CASSLSPSGRASITDTQYF.

This clone was seen a handful of times. The chain employs TRBV5-6 and TRBJ2-7; possibly TRBD2 for D (5 bases). The CDR3 extends over 13 amino acids. Germline CDR1 reads SGHDT; CDR2 reads YYEEEE. Trimming removed 4 bases from V and 6 bases from J, with 14 bases in between. CDR3 sequence reads: CASSHMEAAEQYF. Written as DNA, the CDR3 is TGTGCCAGCAGCCACATGGAGGCGGCCGAGCAGTACTTC.

The chain joins TRBV6-5 to TRBJ2-7; no firm D call. With 6 bases removed from V and 3 bases from J, the gap between germline ends came to 18 bases. The CDR3 is 15 amino acids. Per germline, CDR1 MNHEY and CDR2 SVGAGI. CDR3 region: CASRYLRADDYEQYF. The CDR3 DNA reads TGTGCCAGCAGGTACCTCCGGGCTGACGACTACGAGCAGTACTTC.

This clone was seen only a few times. The chain combines TRBV4-1 with TRBJ1-1; D remains ambiguous. The CDR3 is 15 amino acids. The V end was cut by 0 bases, the J end by 0 bases, with 8 bases between. CDR1 is MGHRA, CDR2 YSYEKL, per germline. In DNA form, the CDR3 reads TGCGCCAGCAGCCAAGATCAGTCAGTGAACACTGAAGCTTTCTTT. Its translation is CASSQDQSVNTEAFF.

This clone was counted between two and nine times. The same CDR3 is also encoded by other DNA sequences in this sample. The chain carries TRBV9 and TRBJ2-2; D remains ambiguous. Germline assignment: CDR1 SGDLS and CDR2 YYNGEE. This CDR3 comprises 13 residues. The V end lost 1 base, the J end lost 1 base, and 2 bases lay between the germline ends. CDR3 sequence reads: CASSVQNTGELFF. The CDR3 region has the DNA TGTGCCAGCAGCGTACAGAACACCGGGGAGCTGTTTTTT.

The gene calls are TRBV6-2 or TRBV6-3 and TRBJ2-7; 9 bases are shared with TRBD2. Germline values: CDR1 MNHEY, CDR2 SVGEGT. This CDR3 has 17 residues. The V segment lost 0 bases and the J segment 2 bases; nucleotides outside the gene matches: 8. CDR3 loop: CASSYSSGSGSPYEQYF. Here the CDR3 DNA reads TGTGCCAGCAGTTACTCTAGCGGGAGTGGGTCACCCTACGAGCAGTACTTC.

V gene TRBV6-6 combines with J gene TRBJ1-5; no clear D gene. Germline-derived CDR1 and CDR2 are MNHNY and SVGAGI (reference sequence). Trimming took 8 bases from V and 4 from J, leaving 6 bases between them. The CDR3 runs to 11 residues. CDR3 nucleotides: TGTGCCAGCGGGGTAAATCAGCCCCAGCATTTT. Encoded protein: CASGVNQPQHF.

The rearrangement uses TRBV15 and TRBJ1-2; 9 nucleotides match TRBD1. V gave up 2 bases and J gave up 7 bases; unmatched junction bases: 5. The CDR3 length is 14 residues. CDR1 and CDR2 (germline): LNHNV, YYDKDF (reference sequence). Written as DNA, the CDR3 is TGTGCCACCAGCAGAAGACAGGGGGAAAGTGGCTACACCTTC. Amino acids: CATSRRQGESGYTF.

This clone was observed a handful of times. The chain is built from TRBV14 and TRBJ1-1; D gene uncertain. Germline CDR1 SGHDN, CDR2 FVKESK. This CDR3 spans 16 amino acids. Trimming pared 3 bases from V and 2 bases from J, leaving 16 bases between. The CDR3 nucleotides read TGTGCCAGCAGCCAGAATTTGGCTTCTGCCAACACTGAAGCTTTCTTT. This codes for CASSQNLASANTEAFF.

Here the CDR3 reads CASSPAGGPGYTQYF. CDR3 in DNA: TGTGCCAGCTCACCAGCGGGAGGGCCGGGCTATACGCAGTATTTT. V gene TRBV18 combines with J gene TRBJ2-3; 9 positions agree with TRBD2. J lost 7 bases, V lost 2 bases, and 7 bases had no gene match. Germline lookup yields CDR1 KGHSH and CDR2 LQKENI. The length of the CDR3 is 15 residues.

This chain joins TRBV9 and TRBJ2-1; possible D gene TRBD2, 5 bases. The CDR3 sequence is 16 residues long. Germline values: CDR1 SGDLS, CDR2 YYNGEE. With 4 bases removed from V and 2 bases from J, the gap between germline ends came to 16 bases. The CDR3 DNA sequence: TGTGCCAGCAGCCCAAAAGCTAGCAGCCCCTACAATGAGCAGTTCTTC. It is translated as CASSPKASSPYNEQFF.

The chain uses TRBV6-6 and TRBJ1-1, with D unresolved. The CDR3 is 15 amino acids. The V gene lost 0 bases and the J gene lost 5 bases, with 13 bases spanning the gap. Germline V lookup: CDR1 MNHNY, CDR2 SVGAGI (reference sequence). Written as DNA, the CDR3 is TGTGCCAGCAGTTACTCGAGCACGGGCGGGACTGAAGCTTTCTTT. The encoded protein is CASSYSSTGGTEAFF.

The rearrangement links TRBV7-8 to TRBJ2-5, with a tentative D call TRBD1 (5 bases). V lost 0 bases and J lost 1, with 9 bases in between. The CDR3 runs 15 residues. CDR1 SGHVS and CDR2 FQNEAQ come from the germline V gene. CDR3 bases: TGTGCCAGCAGCTTAGCGCACAGGTTCCAAGAGACCCAGTACTTC. It encodes CASSLAHRFQETQYF.

This sequence joins TRBV30 and TRBJ2-7, with 7 bases fitting TRBD2. CDR1 GTSNPN and CDR2 SVGIG come from the germline V gene (reference sequence). The CDR3 sequence is 18 residues long. Trimming took 2 bases from V and 0 from J; bases not matched to a gene: 16. Written as DNA, the CDR3 is TGTGCCTGGAGTAATCCCCCCCCAGCGGGAATTAGCTCCTACGAGCAGTACTTC. Translating gives CAWSNPPPAGISSYEQYF.

The chain uses TRBV10-1 and TRBJ1-2; the D gene is possibly TRBD1 (6 bases). Germline V CDR1 and CDR2: WNHNN, SYGVQD (reference sequence). The V end was cut by 11 bases, the J end by 2 bases, with 12 bases between. The CDR3 sequence is 12 residues long. The CDR3 nucleotides read TGCGCCGGAATAACAGGGAACTATGGCTACACCTTC. Protein sequence: CAGITGNYGYTF.

The V and J genes are TRBV4-3 and TRBJ2-1; 10 bases align to TRBD2. The CDR3 is 17 residues long. CDR1 and CDR2 from the germline V gene are LGHNA and YSLEER. With 1 base clipped from V and 4 bases from J, the junction kept 7 bases outside the gene matches. The chain's CDR3 is CASSQGTSGLSYNEQFF. CDR3 sequence (DNA): TGCGCCAGCAGCCAAGGGACTAGCGGCTTATCTTACAATGAGCAGTTCTTC.

The chain is built from TRBV13 and TRBJ1-2, with a possible D match to TRBD1 (6 bases). The CDR3 is made up of 14 amino acids. The germline gives CDR1 PRHDT, CDR2 FYEKMQ (reference sequence). Trimming shortened V by 0 bases and J by 5 bases, and 10 bases separated the two germline ends. The CDR3 bases are TGTGCCAGCAGCTTAGGGGGGGCCATATATGGCTACACCTTC. Translation gives CASSLGGAIYGYTF.

The chain uses TRBV7-6 and TRBJ1-2, with 7 bases matching TRBD1. The CDR3 covers 14 residues. Looked up from germline, CDR1 is SGHVS and CDR2 is FNYEAQ. Germline trimming cut 2 bases from V and 8 bases from J; bases unmatched to any gene: 8. The CDR3 bases are TGTGCCAGCAGCTTAATGGCAGTAGGGGGCGGCTACACCTTC. Protein: CASSLMAVGGGYTF.